Below, 4 T cell receptor beta chains from the same sample are listed, as sequenced in a study of blood T cell repertoires in COVID-19. Method: immunoSEQ multiplex PCR; TCRdb's copy keeps in-frame clones and lacks some. The table shows roughly 86,000 clones, with about 87% occurring only once. The sequencing input was peripheral blood. These receptor sequences come from a man aged 35 to 55 with acute or convalescent COVID-19.

The genes are TRBV5-4 and TRBJ2-2; no firm D call. This CDR3 is 16 amino acids long. Trimming cost V 4 bases and J 0 bases, with 13 bases left between them. Per germline, CDR1 SGHNT and CDR2 YYREEE (reference sequence). The CDR3 region is CASSLGDPANTGELFF. For the CDR3, the DNA is TGTGCCAGCAGCCTAGGCGATCCCGCGAACACCGGGGAGCTGTTTTTT.

The rearrangement links TRBV5-1 to TRBJ1-1, with 8 bases aligning to TRBD1. Germline V gene lookup returns CDR1 SGHRS and CDR2 YFSETQ. The CDR3 covers 13 residues. The J segment lost 11 bases and the V segment lost 0 bases, leaving 6 bases of the junction unmatched. CDR3 amino acids: CASSLEDREDAFF. CDR3 DNA sequence: TGCGCCAGCAGCTTGGAGGACAGGGAAGATGCTTTCTTT.

The count of this clone is one. V gene TRBV5-1 combines with J gene TRBJ2-1; D is possibly TRBD2 (6 bases). Germline V gene sequence: CDR1 SGHRS, CDR2 YFSETQ. The CDR3 sequence is 18 residues long. V was trimmed by 0 bases and J by 0 bases, leaving 16 bases between them. The CDR3 spells CASSLANYERASYNEQFF. The CDR3 nucleotides are TGCGCCAGCAGCTTGGCCAATTACGAGCGGGCCTCCTACAATGAGCAGTTCTTC. Using reference TRBV5-1 and TRBJ2-1 for the parts outside the CDR3, the full variable domain is KAGVTQTPRYLIKTRGQQVTLSCSPISGHRSVSWYQQTPGQGLQFLFEYFSETQRNKGNFPGRFSGRQFSNSRSEMNVSTLELGDSALYLCASSLANYERASYNEQFFGPGTRLTVL.

This clone was seen more than once but under ten times. The rearrangement uses TRBV7-3 and TRBJ2-1; 8 bases map to TRBD1. Germline trimming cut 2 bases from V and 8 bases from J; bases unmatched to any gene: 5. CDR1 and CDR2 from the germline V gene are SGHTA and FQGTGA. This CDR3 contains 14 residues. The CDR3 DNA reads TGTGCCAGCAGCTTATCACAGGGGGACGATGAGCAGTTCTTC. Translation gives CASSLSQGDDEQFF.